Described below is a single TCR beta chain sequence and its context. Donors ranged from roughly 6 to 90 years old and were healthy Caucasians in Russia. CDR1 is MDHEN, CDR2 SYDVKM, per germline. The CDR3 has 12 amino acids. Unmatched junction bases numbered 8, after V lost 11 bases and J lost 5 bases. The sample originates from a study of blood T cells in healthy people across ages. Primed by a sample-barcoded 5' primer and a J-beta primer mix, a second PCR proceeded for 7 to 11 cycles. No fewer than 2.5 million CDR3-containing paired-end reads came from each sample. Each CDR3 protein gets one entry after TCRdb re-called the 5' RACE reads with MiXCR. The sample has about 940,000 distinct CDR3 sequences, around 46% seen once.

Sequencing was done on a sample of blood. V gene TRBV28 combines with J gene TRBJ2-7, with 8 bases fitting TRBD1. The TCR comes from a man under 40 in good health. The CDR3 coding sequence is TGTGCCTCCCGGGACAGGATGCACGAGCAGTACTTC. Its translation: CASRDRMHEQYF.